These 9 T cell receptor beta chains came from one sample sequenced in a study of shared clonotypes between healthy human individuals. TCRdb's table, derived via immunoSEQ multiplex PCR, lists solely in-frame clones and lacks some. The repertoire has about 510,000 clones, 90% to 97% of them found once; the top ten carry 0.06%. Sequenced material: naive CD4+ T cells sorted from blood. As for subset: CD45RA+ positively selected. The receptor set was obtained from a woman aged 30 to 39 in good health.

This chain connects TRBV18 to TRBJ2-7; 12 nucleotides line up with TRBD2. V lost 3 bases and J lost 6; bases outside the gene matches: 9. Germline assignment: CDR1 KGHSH and CDR2 LQKENI. CDR3 length: 16 amino acids. CDR3 coding DNA: TGTGCCAGCTCACCCGTTCTAGCGGGAGGGTCGGGCGAGCAGTACTTC. Translating it yields CASSPVLAGGSGEQYF.

The gene calls are TRBV6-1 and TRBJ2-7, with TRBD1 matching over 8 bases. Losses at the gene ends were 7 bases for V and 4 bases for J; bases not matched to a gene: 6. Germline loops: CDR1 MNHNS, CDR2 SASEGT. The CDR3 length is 13 residues. The CDR3 DNA reads TGTGCCAGCAATGGACAGGGTTGGTACGAGCAGTACTTC. Amino acids: CASNGQGWYEQYF.

The chain links TRBV9 to TRBJ2-1; 9 bases match TRBD1. This CDR3 region has 16 residues. Germline V CDR1 and CDR2: SGDLS, YYNGEE. The trim removed 2 bases at V and 8 bases at J, leaving 11 bases unmatched. Here the CDR3 reads CASSVTPGQGSHEQFF. CDR3 sequence (DNA): TGTGCCAGCAGCGTCACCCCGGGACAGGGTAGCCATGAGCAGTTCTTC.

This sequence joins TRBV7-2 and TRBJ1-2; D gene uncertain. Germline V lookup: CDR1 SGHTA, CDR2 FQGNSA. The ends were cut back, 0 bases at V and 2 bases at J, with 16 bases in the middle. The CDR3 sequence is 17 residues long. CDR3 sequence: CASSLAPDTQRNYGYTF. The CDR3 region has the DNA TGTGCCAGCAGCTTAGCTCCCGACACCCAGAGGAACTATGGCTACACCTTC.

The chain is built from TRBV28 and TRBJ2-5, with a possible D match to TRBD2 (5 bases). The V and J ends lost 4 bases and 11 bases respectively, with 20 bases between them. In germline, CDR1 is MDHEN, CDR2 SYDVKM. This CDR3 spans 14 amino acids. The CDR3 sequence: CASSSLMGAVGQYF. CDR3 bases: TGTGCCAGCAGTTCTTTGATGGGAGCAGTCGGGCAGTACTTC.

This chain connects TRBV19 to TRBJ1-2; weak D call: TRBD1 (5 bases). Germline CDR1 and CDR2: LNHDA and SQIVND (reference sequence). Trimming left V 4 bases short and J 3 bases short, with 15 bases between. The CDR3 extends over 15 amino acids. CDR3 region: CASSTGRGIDYGYTF. The DNA of the CDR3 is TGTGCCAGTAGTACGGGGCGGGGGATCGACTATGGCTACACCTTC.

The chain is built from TRBV28 and TRBJ1-5, with a tentative D call TRBD1 (5 bases). CDR1 and CDR2 from the germline V gene are MDHEN and SYDVKM. This CDR3 is 16 amino acids long. Trimming left V 3 bases short and J 0 bases short, with 12 bases between. The CDR3 nucleotides are TGTGCCAGCAGTTTTAGACAGAGTTATAGCAATCAGCCCCAGCATTTT. Protein product: CASSFRQSYSNQPQHF.

This chain links TRBV15 with TRBJ2-2, with 8 bases fitting TRBD1. This CDR3 is built from 16 residues. In germline, CDR1 is LNHNV, CDR2 YYDKDF (reference sequence). The V gene end was trimmed by 3 bases and the J gene end by 6 bases; junction bases not matched to a gene: 9. For the CDR3, the DNA is TGTGCCACCAGCAGGCTCCCACAGGGGGATTCCGGGGAGCTGTTTTTT. This gives the protein CATSRLPQGDSGELFF.

The chain has TRBV5-8 and TRBJ1-2, with a tentative D call TRBD1 (6 bases). The CDR3 has 15 residues. Looked up from germline, CDR1 is SGHTS and CDR2 is YDEGEE. V lost 0 bases to trimming and J lost 5 bases, with 14 bases between them. CDR3 nucleotide sequence: TGTGCCAGCAGCTTGGGACCCGGGACACCATATGGCTACACCTTC. Residues: CASSLGPGTPYGYTF.